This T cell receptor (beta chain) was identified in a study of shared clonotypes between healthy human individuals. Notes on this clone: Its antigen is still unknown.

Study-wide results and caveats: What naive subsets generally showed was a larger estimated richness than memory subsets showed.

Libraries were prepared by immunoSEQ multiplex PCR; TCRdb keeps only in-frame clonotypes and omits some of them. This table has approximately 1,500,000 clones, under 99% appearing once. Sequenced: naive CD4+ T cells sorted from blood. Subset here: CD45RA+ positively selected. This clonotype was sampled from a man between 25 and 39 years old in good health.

The CDR3 nucleotides are TGCGCCAGCAGCTTCGCAGGGGCAGAGACCCAGTACTTC. This encodes CASSFAGAETQYF. The J gene is TRBJ2-5, the V gene TRBV5-1, with D tentatively TRBD1 (6 bases). V dropped 2 bases and J dropped 4 bases, with 9 bases sitting between them. Germline assignment: CDR1 SGHRS and CDR2 YFSETQ. There are 13 residues in the CDR3.